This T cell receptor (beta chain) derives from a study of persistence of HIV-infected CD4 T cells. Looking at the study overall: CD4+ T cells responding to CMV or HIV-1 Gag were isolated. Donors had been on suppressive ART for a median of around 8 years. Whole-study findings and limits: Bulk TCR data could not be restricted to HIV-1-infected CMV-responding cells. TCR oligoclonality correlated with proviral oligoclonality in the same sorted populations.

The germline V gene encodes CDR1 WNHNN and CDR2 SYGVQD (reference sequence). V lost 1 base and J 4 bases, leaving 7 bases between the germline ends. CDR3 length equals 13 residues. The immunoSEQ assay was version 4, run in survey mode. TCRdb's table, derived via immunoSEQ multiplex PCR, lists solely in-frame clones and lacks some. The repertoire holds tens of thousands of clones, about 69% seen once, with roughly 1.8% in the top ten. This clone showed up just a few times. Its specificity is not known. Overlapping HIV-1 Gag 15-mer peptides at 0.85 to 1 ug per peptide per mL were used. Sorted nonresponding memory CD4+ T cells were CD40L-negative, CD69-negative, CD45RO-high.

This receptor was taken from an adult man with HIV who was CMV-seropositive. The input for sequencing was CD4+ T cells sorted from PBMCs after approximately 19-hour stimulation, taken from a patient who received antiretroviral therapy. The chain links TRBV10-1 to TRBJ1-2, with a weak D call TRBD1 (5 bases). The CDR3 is CASSEFRGYGYTF. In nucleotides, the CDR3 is TGCGCCAGCAGTGAGTTTAGGGGCTATGGCTACACCTTC.